The rows below give T cell receptor beta chains drawn from one sample of a study of regulatory T cells in long-lasting Graves disease. Via MiXCR, TCRdb re-called the multiplex PCR reads, giving one row per CDR3 protein. The table lists a few hundred thousand distinct CDR3 sequences, 20% to 25% of them singletons. Source: peripheral blood mononuclear cells (PBMCs), taken when the disease was refractory, from a patient treated with antithyroid drugs. These receptors originate from a woman aged 40 to 50 with Graves disease. CDR3s include the opening cysteine and the closing phenylalanine or tryptophan. A D gene is named only where the DNA matches it firmly. Clone sizes are given selectively: once, few, many, or a class where the clone is expanded.

>.|.|TRBV5-6|TRBJ1-3
CASSWGSDGSGNTIYF
TGTGCCAGCAGCTGGGGATCCGACGGCTCTGGAAACACCATATATTTT
>.|many|TRBV20-1|TRBJ1-4
CSAHKANEKLFF
TGCAGCGCTCACAAAGCTAATGAAAAACTGTTTTTT
>.|many|TRBV27|TRBJ2-5
CASSLSRLSQETQYF
TGTGCCAGCAGTTTATCGCGACTAAGCCAAGAGACCCAGTACTTC
>.|many|TRBV29-1|TRBJ2-7
CSATEEEPYEQYF
TGCAGCGCCACCGAGGAAGAACCCTACGAGCAGTACTTC
>TRBD2|once|TRBV14|TRBJ2-1
CASSHATSGNDEQFF
TGTGCCAGCAGCCACGCGACTAGCGGGAATGATGAGCAGTTCTTC
>TRBD1|once|TRBV7-9|TRBJ1-1
CASSSRDRATEAFF
TGTGCCAGCAGCAGCCGAGACAGGGCCACTGAAGCTTTCTTT
>.|many|TRBV6-1|TRBJ1-2
CASSGRTDVNYGYTF
TGTGCCAGCAGTGGAAGGACGGATGTAAACTATGGCTACACCTTC
>.|many|TRBV28|TRBJ2-7
CASSITGYWEQYF
TGTGCCAGCAGTATTACAGGGTACTGGGAGCAGTACTTC
>.|many|TRBV12-3/TRBV12-4|TRBJ1-2
CASRGRRYGYTF
TGTGCCAGCCGGGGACGGCGGTATGGCTACACCTTC
>TRBD1|.|TRBV20-1|TRBJ2-7
CSAYPAGTGLLEQYF
TGCAGTGCCTACCCAGCCGGGACAGGGCTTCTCGAGCAGTACTTC
>TRBD1|many|TRBV2|TRBJ1-5
CASSEAGRQGGQPQHF
TGTGCCAGCAGTGAAGCAGGGCGACAGGGAGGTCAGCCCCAGCATTTT
>.|many|TRBV19|TRBJ2-7
CASSPRIRGEQYF
TGTGCCAGTAGTCCACGCATCAGGGGAGAGCAGTACTTC